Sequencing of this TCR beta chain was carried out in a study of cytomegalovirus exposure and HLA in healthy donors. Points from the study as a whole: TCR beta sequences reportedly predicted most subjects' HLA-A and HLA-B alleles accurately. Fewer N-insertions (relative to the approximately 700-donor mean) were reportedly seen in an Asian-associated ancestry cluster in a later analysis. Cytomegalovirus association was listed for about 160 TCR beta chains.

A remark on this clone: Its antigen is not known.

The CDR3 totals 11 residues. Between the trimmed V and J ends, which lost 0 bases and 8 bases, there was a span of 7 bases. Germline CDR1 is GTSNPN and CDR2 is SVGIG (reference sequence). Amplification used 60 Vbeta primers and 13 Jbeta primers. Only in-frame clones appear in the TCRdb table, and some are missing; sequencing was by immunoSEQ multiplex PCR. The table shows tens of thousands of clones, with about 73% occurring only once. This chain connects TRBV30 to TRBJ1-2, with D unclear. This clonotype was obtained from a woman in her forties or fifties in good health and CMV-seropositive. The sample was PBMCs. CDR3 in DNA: TGTGCCTGGAGTGTCGGGGAGGGCTACACCTTC. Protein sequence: CAWSVGEGYTF.